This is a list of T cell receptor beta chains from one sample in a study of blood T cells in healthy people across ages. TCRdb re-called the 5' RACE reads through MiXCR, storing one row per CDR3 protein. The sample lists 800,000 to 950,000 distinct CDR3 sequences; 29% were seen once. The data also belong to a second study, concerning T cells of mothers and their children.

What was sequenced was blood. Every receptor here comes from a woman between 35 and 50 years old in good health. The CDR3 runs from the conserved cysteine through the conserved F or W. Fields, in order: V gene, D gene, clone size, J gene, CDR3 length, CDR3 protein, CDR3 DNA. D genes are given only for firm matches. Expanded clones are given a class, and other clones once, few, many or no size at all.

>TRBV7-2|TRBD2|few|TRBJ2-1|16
CASSLGAGGVRNEQFF
TGTGCCAGCAGCTTAGGAGCGGGGGGGGTTCGGAATGAGCAGTTCTTC
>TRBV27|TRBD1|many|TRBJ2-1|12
CASSPHRGEQFF
TGTGCCAGCAGTCCCCACAGGGGTGAGCAGTTCTTC
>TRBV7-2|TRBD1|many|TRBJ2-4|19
CASSLVTDRVNLAKNIQYF
TGTGCCAGCAGCTTAGTTACGGACAGGGTAAATCTAGCCAAAAACATTCAGTACTTC
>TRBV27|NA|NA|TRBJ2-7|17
CASSPRVTSFVPYEQYF
TGTGCCAGCAGTCCCCGGGTTACGAGTTTTGTTCCCTACGAGCAGTACTTC
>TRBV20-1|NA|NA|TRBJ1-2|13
CSARDSRINGYTF
TGCAGTGCTAGAGATTCCAGGATCAATGGCTACACCTTC
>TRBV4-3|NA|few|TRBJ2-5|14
CASSQDWGAETQYF
TGCGCCAGCAGCCAAGATTGGGGTGCGGAGACCCAGTACTTC
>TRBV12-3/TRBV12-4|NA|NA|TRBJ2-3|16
CASSLGGARRTDTQYF
TGTGCCAGCAGTTTAGGGGGGGCGCGACGCACAGATACGCAGTATTTT
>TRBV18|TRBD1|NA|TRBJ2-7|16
CASSPASGQQGYEQYF
TGTGCCAGCTCACCCGCGTCGGGACAGCAAGGCTACGAGCAGTACTTC
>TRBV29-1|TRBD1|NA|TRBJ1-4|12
CSAQGLNEKRFF
TGCAGCGCACAGGGGTTAAATGAAAAACGGTTTTTT
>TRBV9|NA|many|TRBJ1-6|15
CASSVAPNKDSPLHF
TGTGCCAGCAGCGTAGCCCCCAACAAGGATTCACCCCTCCACTTT
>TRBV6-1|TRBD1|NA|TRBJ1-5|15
CASSVDRGLNQPQHF
TGTGCCAGCAGTGTCGACAGGGGGCTAAATCAGCCCCAGCATTTT
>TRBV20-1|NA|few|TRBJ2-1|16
CSASGNGLARMNEQFF
TGCAGTGCTAGTGGGAACGGACTGGCTAGGATGAATGAGCAGTTCTTC
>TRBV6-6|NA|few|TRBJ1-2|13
CAESSAGNYGYTF
TGTGCCGAAAGCTCGGCGGGGAACTATGGCTACACCTTC
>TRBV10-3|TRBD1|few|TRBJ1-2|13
CAIRGTGGHGYTF
TGTGCCATCAGGGGGACAGGGGGCCATGGCTACACCTTC
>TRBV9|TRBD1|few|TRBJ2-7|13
CASSVRQGEEQYF
TGTGCCAGCAGCGTGAGACAGGGGGAAGAGCAGTACTTC
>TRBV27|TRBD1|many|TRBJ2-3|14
CASSPGQGGDTQYF
TGTGCCAGCAGTCCCGGACAGGGCGGAGATACGCAGTATTTT
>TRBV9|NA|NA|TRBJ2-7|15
CASSVAASSYNEQYF
TGTGCCAGCAGCGTAGCGGCCTCATCCTACAATGAGCAGTACTTC
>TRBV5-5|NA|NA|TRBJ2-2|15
CASSLLGANTGELFF
TGTGCCAGCAGCTTGTTAGGGGCCAACACCGGGGAGCTGTTTTTT
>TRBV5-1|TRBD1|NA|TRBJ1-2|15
CASSLGSTGDPRYTF
TGCGCCAGCAGCTTGGGGTCGACAGGGGACCCGCGCTACACCTTC
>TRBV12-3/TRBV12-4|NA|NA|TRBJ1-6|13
CASSSDAADPLHF
TGTGCCAGCAGTAGCGATGCAGCGGACCCCCTCCACTTT
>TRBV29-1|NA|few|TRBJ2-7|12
CSVEEGLHEQYF
TGCAGCGTTGAAGAGGGGTTGCACGAGCAGTACTTC
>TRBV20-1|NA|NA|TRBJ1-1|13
CSARPSLNTEAFF
TGCAGTGCTAGACCTAGCTTGAACACTGAAGCTTTCTTT
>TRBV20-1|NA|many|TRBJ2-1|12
CSARDQMGEQFF
TGCAGTGCTAGAGATCAGATGGGTGAGCAGTTCTTC
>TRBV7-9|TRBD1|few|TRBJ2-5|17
CASSRDRDRGGQETQYF
TGTGCCAGCAGCCGTGACCGGGACAGGGGAGGCCAAGAGACCCAGTACTTC
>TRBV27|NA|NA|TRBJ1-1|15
CASSLGLGARNEAFF
TGTGCCAGCAGTTTGGGTCTGGGGGCGCGCAATGAAGCTTTCTTT
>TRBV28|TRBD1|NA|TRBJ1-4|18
CASSSYGDRGSTNEKLFF
TGTGCCAGCAGTTCCTACGGGGACAGGGGGTCGACTAATGAAAAACTGTTTTTT
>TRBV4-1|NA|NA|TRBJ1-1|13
CASSRAGGTEAFF
TGCGCCAGCAGCCGTGCGGGAGGGACTGAAGCTTTCTTT
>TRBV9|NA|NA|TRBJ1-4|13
CASSPPSNEKLFF
TGTGCCAGCAGCCCCCCCTCGAATGAAAAACTGTTTTTT
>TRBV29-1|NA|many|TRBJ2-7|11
CSVLQNYEQYF
TGCAGCGTCCTACAAAACTACGAGCAGTACTTC
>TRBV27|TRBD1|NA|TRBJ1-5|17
CASSLPGQGVSFQPQHF
TGTGCCAGCAGTTTACCCGGGCAGGGGGTAAGTTTCCAGCCCCAGCATTTT
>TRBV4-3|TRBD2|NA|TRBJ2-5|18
CASSQDLPGGGASETQYF
TGCGCCAGCAGCCAAGACCTCCCCGGCGGGGGGGCCTCGGAGACCCAGTACTTC
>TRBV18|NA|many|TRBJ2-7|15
CASSPPGGSTYEQYF
TGTGCCAGCTCACCACCGGGGGGTAGTACCTACGAGCAGTACTTC
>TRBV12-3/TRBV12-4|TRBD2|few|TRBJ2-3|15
CASSWRGGMTDTQYF
TGTGCCAGCAGTTGGCGGGGGGGCATGACAGATACGCAGTATTTT
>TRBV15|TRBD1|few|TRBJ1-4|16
CATSRDGGTGNEKLFF
TGTGCCACCAGCAGAGATGGAGGGACAGGGAATGAAAAACTGTTTTTT
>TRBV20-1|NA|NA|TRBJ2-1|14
CTPRGNRGLNEQFF
TGCACCCCGAGGGGGAACCGCGGGCTAAATGAGCAGTTCTTC
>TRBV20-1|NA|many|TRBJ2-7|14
CSARDRSGSYEQYF
TGCAGTGCTAGAGATCGTAGCGGCTCCTACGAGCAGTACTTC
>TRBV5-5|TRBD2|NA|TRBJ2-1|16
CASSLVGGGALNEQFF
TGTGCCAGCAGCTTGGTTGGCGGGGGGGCCCTCAATGAGCAGTTCTTC
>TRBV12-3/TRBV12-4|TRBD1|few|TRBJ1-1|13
CASDDRVGTEAFF
TGTGCCAGCGATGACAGGGTCGGCACTGAAGCTTTCTTT
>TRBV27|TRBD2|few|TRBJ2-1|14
CASSLKAGRDEQFF
TGTGCCAGCAGTTTAAAGGCAGGGAGGGATGAGCAGTTCTTC
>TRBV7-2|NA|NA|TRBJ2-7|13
CASSFDYPAEQYF
TGTGCCAGCAGCTTTGACTACCCCGCCGAGCAGTACTTC
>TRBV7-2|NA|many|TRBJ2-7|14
CASSLGSLTYEQYF
TGTGCCAGCAGCTTAGGATCTCTTACCTACGAGCAGTACTTC
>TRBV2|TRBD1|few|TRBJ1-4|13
CASKGQGGEKLFF
TGTGCCAGCAAGGGACAGGGGGGCGAAAAACTGTTTTTT
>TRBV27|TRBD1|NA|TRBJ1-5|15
CASRGGTVGNQPQHF
TGTGCCAGCAGGGGGGGGACAGTCGGCAATCAGCCCCAGCATTTT
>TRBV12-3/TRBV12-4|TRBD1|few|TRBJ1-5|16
CASSDRDRVNNQPQHF
TGTGCCAGCAGTGACCGGGACAGGGTTAACAATCAGCCCCAGCATTTT
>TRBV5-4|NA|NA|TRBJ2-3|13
CASSRFNPDTQYF
TGTGCCAGCAGCCGCTTTAACCCAGATACGCAGTATTTT